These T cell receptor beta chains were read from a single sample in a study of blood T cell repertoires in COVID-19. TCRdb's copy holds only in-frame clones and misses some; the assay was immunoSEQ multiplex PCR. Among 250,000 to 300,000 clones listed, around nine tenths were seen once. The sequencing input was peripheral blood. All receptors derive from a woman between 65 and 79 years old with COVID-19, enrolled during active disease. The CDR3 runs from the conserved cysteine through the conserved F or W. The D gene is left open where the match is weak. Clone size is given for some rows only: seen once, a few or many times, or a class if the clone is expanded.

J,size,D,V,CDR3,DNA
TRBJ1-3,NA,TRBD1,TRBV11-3,CASSPGQGTGNTIYF,TGTGCCAGCAGCCCGGGACAGGGCACTGGAAACACCATATATTTT
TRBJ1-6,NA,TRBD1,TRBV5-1,CASRLQGVDSPLHF,TGCGCCAGTCGTCTTCAGGGGGTGGATTCACCCCTCCACTTT
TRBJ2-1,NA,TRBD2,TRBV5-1,CASSLALAGAGEQFF,TGCGCCAGCAGCTTGGCACTAGCGGGAGCAGGTGAGCAGTTCTTC
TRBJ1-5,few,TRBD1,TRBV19,CASSTRTGGSQPQHF,TGTGCCAGTAGTACCCGGACAGGGGGCAGTCAGCCCCAGCATTTT
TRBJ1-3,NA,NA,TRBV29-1,CSVVGGNSGNTIYF,TGCAGCGTTGTAGGGGGAAACTCTGGAAACACCATATATTTT
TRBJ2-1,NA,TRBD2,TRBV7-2,CASSLAASGSGEQFF,TGTGCCAGCAGCTTAGCGGCTAGCGGGAGTGGTGAGCAGTTCTTC
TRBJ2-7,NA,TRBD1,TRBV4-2,CASSPGQGAVEQYF,TGTGCCAGCAGCCCGGGACAGGGGGCTGTCGAGCAGTACTTC
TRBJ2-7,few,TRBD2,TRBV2,CASSERREINEQYF,TGTGCCAGCAGTGAACGGCGGGAGATCAACGAGCAGTACTTC
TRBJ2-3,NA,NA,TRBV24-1,CATSDLGQTDTQYF,TGTGCCACCAGTGATTTGGGTCAGACAGATACGCAGTATTTT
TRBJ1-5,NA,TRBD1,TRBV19,CASRIDRGGNQPQHF,TGTGCCAGTAGAATTGACAGGGGAGGCAATCAGCCCCAGCATTTT
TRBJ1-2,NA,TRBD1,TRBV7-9,CASSPGQGYYGYTF,TGTGCCAGCAGCCCCGGACAGGGCTACTATGGCTACACCTTC
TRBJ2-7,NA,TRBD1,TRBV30,CAWEGDRGSEQYF,TGTGCCTGGGAGGGAGACAGGGGAAGCGAGCAGTACTTC
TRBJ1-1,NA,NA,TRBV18,CASLWRERNTEAFF,TGTGCCAGCTTATGGAGGGAACGAAACACTGAAGCTTTCTTT
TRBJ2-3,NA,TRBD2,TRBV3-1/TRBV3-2,CASSQEPFWVAGGFGTDTQYF,TGTGCCAGCAGCCAAGAGCCCTTTTGGGTAGCGGGAGGTTTTGGCACAGATACGCAGTATTTT
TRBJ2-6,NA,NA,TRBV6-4,CASSDWGAGANVLTF,TGTGCCAGCAGTGACTGGGGGGCTGGGGCCAACGTCCTGACTTTC
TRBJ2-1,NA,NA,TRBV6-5,CASSYRQGLNEQFF,TGTGCCAGCAGTTACCGCCAGGGCCTCAATGAGCAGTTCTTC
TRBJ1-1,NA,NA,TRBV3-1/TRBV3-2,CASRKRQALNTEAFF,TGTGCCAGCAGAAAACGACAGGCGCTGAACACTGAAGCTTTCTTT
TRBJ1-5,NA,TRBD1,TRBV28,CASSTGENNQPQHF,TGTGCCAGCAGTACAGGGGAGAACAATCAGCCCCAGCATTTT
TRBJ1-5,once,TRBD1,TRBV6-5,CASTSSQGQGQPQHF,TGTGCCAGCACCTCCTCCCAGGGACAGGGGCAGCCCCAGCATTTT
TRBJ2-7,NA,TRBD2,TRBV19,CASSGLAGGAVQYF,TGTGCCAGTAGTGGACTAGCGGGAGGTGCAGTGCAGTACTTC
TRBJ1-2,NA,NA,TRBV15,CATSREALYGYTF,TGTGCCACCAGCAGAGAGGCCCTCTATGGCTACACCTTC
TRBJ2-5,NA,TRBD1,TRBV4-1,CASSQDGTGVWETQYF,TGCGCCAGCAGCCAAGATGGGACAGGGGTCTGGGAGACCCAGTACTTC
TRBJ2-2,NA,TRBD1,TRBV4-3,CASSQGQGRPPYTGELFF,TGCGCCAGCAGCCAAGGACAGGGCCGACCTCCTTACACCGGGGAGCTGTTTTTT
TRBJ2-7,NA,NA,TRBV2,CASNSQGKSYEQYF,TGTGCCAGCAATAGCCAGGGGAAGTCCTACGAGCAGTACTTC
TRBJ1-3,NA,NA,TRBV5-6,CASSPTGSGNTIYF,TGTGCCAGCAGCCCGACAGGTTCTGGAAACACCATATATTTT
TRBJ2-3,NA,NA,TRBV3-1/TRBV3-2,CASSQNHRGTDTQYF,TGTGCCAGCAGCCAAAACCACAGGGGCACAGATACGCAGTATTTT
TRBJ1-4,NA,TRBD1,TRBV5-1,CASSGGTGHEKLFF,TGCGCCAGCAGCGGAGGGACAGGCCATGAAAAACTGTTTTTT
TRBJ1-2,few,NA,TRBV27,CASSFRAANYGYTF,TGTGCCAGCAGTTTCAGGGCCGCTAACTATGGCTACACCTTC
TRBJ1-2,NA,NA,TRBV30,CAWSGGEDNYGYTF,TGTGCCTGGAGTGGGGGGGAAGATAACTATGGCTACACCTTC
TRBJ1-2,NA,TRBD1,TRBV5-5,CASSRGTENYGYTF,TGTGCCAGCAGCAGAGGGACAGAGAACTATGGCTACACCTTC
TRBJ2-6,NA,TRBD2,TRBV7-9,CASSFTGGPGGANVLTF,TGTGCCAGCAGCTTTACGGGAGGGCCAGGAGGGGCCAACGTCCTGACTTTC
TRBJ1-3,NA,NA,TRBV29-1,CSVSGGSGNTIYF,TGCAGCGTCTCCGGAGGCTCTGGAAACACCATATATTTT
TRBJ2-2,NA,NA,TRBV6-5,CATDTGTTNTGELFF,TGTGCCACCGACACCGGGACAACGAACACCGGGGAGCTGTTTTTT
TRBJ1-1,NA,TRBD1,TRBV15,CATRQGHEAFF,TGTGCCACTAGACAGGGACATGAAGCTTTCTTT
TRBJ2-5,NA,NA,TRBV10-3,CATLQGETQYF,TGTGCCACCCTTCAGGGGGAGACCCAGTACTTC
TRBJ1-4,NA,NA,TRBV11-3,CASSFQPGGGKLFF,TGTGCCAGCAGCTTCCAACCGGGGGGTGGGAAACTGTTTTTT